This T cell receptor beta chain was sequenced in a study of cytomegalovirus exposure and HLA in healthy donors. CDR3 size: 14 residues. V lost 4 bases, J lost 4 bases, and 11 bases lay in between. Looked up from germline, CDR1 is KGHSH and CDR2 is LQKENI. It was with 60 Vbeta and 13 Jbeta primers that the PCR ran. TCRdb's table, derived via immunoSEQ multiplex PCR, lists solely in-frame clones and lacks some. This table lists under 120,000 clones. These donors, healthy bone marrow donors, were studied. Material for sequencing was PBMCs. The receptor comes from a man aged 50-59 years in good health and CMV-seronegative. The chain is built from TRBV18 and TRBJ2-1, with D uncertain. CDR3 region: CASSLIVPYNEQFF. In DNA, the CDR3 is TGTGCCAGCTCACTTATAGTCCCATACAATGAGCAGTTCTTC.